What follows is one T cell receptor beta chain and its context. Antigen specificity is unknown. Every patient underwent thyroid surgery untreated. CDR1 GTSNPN and CDR2 SVGIG come from the germline V gene (reference sequence). The CDR3 length is 14 residues. V was trimmed by 2 bases and J by 2 bases, leaving 10 bases between them. The record originates from a study of metastatic and nonmetastatic thyroid tumors. Overall study context: Both malignant and benign thyroid patients supplied peripheral blood and tumor or nodule tissue samples, across which the repertoires of these patients were then compared. Study conclusions and caveats: Reportedly, malignant thyroid tumors had significantly higher TCR beta diversity than benign nodules, in blood and tumor.

Study processing details: Differences in CDR3 between clinicopathological groups were drawn on to build a classifier intended to discriminate distant-metastatic papillary thyroid cancer patients. TCRdb re-called clones via MiXCR from the PCR reads. What appears here as the V and J calls and clone size reflects TCRdb's work, not the paper's. Here the sample spans just over 20,000 clones, approximately 14% being singletons. The sequenced sample consisted of blood. The chain couples TRBV30 to TRBJ1-5; D uncertain. This clonotype originated in a female donor with papillary thyroid cancer or a benign thyroid nodule (not recorded which). Some clones in this sample may be carry-over from other donors' samples. CDR3 residues: CAWSPNLGNQPQHF. As DNA, the CDR3 is TGTGCCTGGAGTCCCAATTTGGGCAATCAGCCCCAGCATTTT. The full variable domain, with the rest looked up from reference TRBV30 and TRBJ1-5, is SQTIHQWPATLVQPVGSPLSLECTVEGTSNPNLYWYRQAAGRGLQLLFYSVGIGQISSEVPQNLSASRPQDRQFILSSKKLLLSDSGFYLCAWSPNLGNQPQHFGDGTRLSIL.